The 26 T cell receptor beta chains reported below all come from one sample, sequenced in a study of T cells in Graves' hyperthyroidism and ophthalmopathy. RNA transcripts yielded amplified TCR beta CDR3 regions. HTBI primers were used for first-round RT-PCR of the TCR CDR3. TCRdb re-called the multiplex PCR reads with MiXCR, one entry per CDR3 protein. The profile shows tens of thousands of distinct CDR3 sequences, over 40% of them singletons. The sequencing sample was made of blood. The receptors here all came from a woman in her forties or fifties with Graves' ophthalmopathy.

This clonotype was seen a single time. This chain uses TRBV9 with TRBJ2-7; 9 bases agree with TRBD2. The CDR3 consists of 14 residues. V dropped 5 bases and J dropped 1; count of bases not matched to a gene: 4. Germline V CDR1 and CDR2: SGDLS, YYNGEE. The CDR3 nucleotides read TGTGCCAGCAGGGCTAGCGGGGCTTCCTACGAGCAGTACTTC. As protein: CASRASGASYEQYF.

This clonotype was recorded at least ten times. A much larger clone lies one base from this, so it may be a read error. CDR3 coding DNA: TGCAGTGCTCGGGACAGGGGGGTTGGACCCCTCCACTTT. Its protein product is CSARDRGVGPLHF. The J gene is TRBJ1-6, the V gene TRBV20-1; 11 bases align to TRBD1. Germline CDR1 reads DFQATT; CDR2 reads SNEGSKA (reference sequence). V lost 5 bases and J lost 12; bases outside the gene matches: 6. CDR3 length equals 13 residues.

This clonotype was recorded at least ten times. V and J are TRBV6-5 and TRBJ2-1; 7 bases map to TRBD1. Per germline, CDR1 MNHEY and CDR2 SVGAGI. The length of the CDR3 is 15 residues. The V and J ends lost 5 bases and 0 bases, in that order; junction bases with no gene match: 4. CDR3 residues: CASSNRQGSYNEQFF. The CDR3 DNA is TGTGCCAGCAGTAACAGACAGGGCTCCTACAATGAGCAGTTCTTC.

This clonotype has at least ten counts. CDR3 in DNA: TGTGCCAGCAGTCCAGGATACCTTAGAGAACTATCTGGCTACACCTTC. Its protein is CASSPGYLRELSGYTF. The chain recombines TRBV6-5 with TRBJ1-2; D gene uncertain. V lost 5 bases, J lost 7 bases, and 23 bases lay in between. Germline lookup yields CDR1 MNHEY and CDR2 SVGAGI. The CDR3 runs 16 residues.

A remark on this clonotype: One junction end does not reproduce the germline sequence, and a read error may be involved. For the CDR3, the DNA is TGTGCCAGTAGCTTAGTTCAGGGGGGGGAGACCCAGTACTTC. Its translation is CASSLVQGGETQYF. The rearrangement uses TRBV7-9 and TRBJ2-5; D might be TRBD1 or TRBD2, each matching 7 bases. CDR3 length equals 14 residues. The germline V gene has CDR1 SEHNR and CDR2 FQNEAQ (reference sequence).

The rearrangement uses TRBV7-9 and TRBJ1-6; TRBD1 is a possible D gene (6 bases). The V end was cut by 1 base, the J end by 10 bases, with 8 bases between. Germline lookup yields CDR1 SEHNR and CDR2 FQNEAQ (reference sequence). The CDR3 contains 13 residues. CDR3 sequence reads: CASSLVDRSPLHF. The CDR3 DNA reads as TGTGCCAGCAGCTTAGTGGACAGATCACCCCTCCACTTT.

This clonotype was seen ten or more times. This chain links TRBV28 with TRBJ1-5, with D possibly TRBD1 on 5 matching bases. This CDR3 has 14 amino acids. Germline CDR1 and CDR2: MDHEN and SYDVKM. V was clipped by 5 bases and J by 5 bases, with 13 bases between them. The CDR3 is CASSAGGEDQPQHF. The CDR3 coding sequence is TGTGCCAGCAGTGCCGGGGGAGAGGATCAGCCCCAGCATTTT.

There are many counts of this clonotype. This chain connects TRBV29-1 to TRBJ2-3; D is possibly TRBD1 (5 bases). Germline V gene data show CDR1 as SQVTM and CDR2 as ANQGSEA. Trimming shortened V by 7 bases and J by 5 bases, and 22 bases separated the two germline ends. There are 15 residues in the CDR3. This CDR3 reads CSGRARGGVVDTQYF. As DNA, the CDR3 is TGCAGCGGCCGCGCTAGGGGTGGGGTTGTAGATACGCAGTATTTT.

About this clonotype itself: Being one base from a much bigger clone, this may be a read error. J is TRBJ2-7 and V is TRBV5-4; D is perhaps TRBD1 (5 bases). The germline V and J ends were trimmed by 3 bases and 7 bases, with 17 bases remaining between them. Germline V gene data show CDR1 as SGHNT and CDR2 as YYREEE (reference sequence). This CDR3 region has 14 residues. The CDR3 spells CASSSSSRVGEQYF. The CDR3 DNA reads TGTGCCAGCAGCTCGAGTAGCAGGGTGGGGGAGCAGTACTTC. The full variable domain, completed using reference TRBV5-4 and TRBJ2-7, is ETGVTQSPTHLIKTRGQQVTLRCSSQSGHNTVSWYQQALGQGPQFIFQYYREEENGRGNFPPRFSGLQFPNYSSELNVNALELDDSALYLCASSSSSRVGEQYFGPGTRLTVT.

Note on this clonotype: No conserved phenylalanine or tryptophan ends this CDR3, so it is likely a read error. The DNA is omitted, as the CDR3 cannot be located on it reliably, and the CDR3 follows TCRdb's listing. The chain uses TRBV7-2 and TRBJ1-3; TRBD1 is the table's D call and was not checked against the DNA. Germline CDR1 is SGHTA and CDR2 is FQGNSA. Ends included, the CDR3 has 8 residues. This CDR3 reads CASNPVNT.

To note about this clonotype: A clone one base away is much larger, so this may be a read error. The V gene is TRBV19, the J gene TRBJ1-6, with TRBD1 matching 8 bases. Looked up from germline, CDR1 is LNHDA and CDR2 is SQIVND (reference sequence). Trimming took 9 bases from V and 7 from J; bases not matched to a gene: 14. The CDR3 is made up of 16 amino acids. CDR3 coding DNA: TGTGCCAGCGGTCCCCCCGGACAGGGTTTCAATTCACCCCTCCACTTT. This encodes CASGPPGQGFNSPLHF.

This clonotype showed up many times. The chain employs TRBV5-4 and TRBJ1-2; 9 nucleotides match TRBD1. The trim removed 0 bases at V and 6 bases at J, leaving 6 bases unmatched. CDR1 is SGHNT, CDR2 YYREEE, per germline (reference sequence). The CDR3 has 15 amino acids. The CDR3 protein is CASSLEYGQGNGYTF. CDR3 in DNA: TGTGCCAGCAGCTTGGAATATGGACAGGGGAATGGCTACACCTTC.

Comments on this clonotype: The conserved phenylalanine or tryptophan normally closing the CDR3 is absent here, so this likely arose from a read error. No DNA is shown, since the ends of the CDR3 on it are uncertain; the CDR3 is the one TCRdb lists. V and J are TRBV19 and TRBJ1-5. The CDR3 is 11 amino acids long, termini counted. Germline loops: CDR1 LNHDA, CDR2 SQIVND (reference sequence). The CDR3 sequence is CASKIGRPQRL.

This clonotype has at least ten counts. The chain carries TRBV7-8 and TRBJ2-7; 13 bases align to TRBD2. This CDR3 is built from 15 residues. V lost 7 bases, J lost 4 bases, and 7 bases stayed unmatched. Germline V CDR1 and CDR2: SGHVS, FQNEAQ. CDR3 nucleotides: TGTGCCAGCACCTCCGGGACTAGCGGGATATACGAGCAGTACTTC. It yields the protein CASTSGTSGIYEQYF.

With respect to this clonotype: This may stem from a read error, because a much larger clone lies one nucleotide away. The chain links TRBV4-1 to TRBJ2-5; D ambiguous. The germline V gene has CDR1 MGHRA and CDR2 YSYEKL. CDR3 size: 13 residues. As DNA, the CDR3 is TGCGCCAGCAGCCAAGACAGGTTAGAGGCCCAGTACTTC. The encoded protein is CASSQDRLEAQYF.

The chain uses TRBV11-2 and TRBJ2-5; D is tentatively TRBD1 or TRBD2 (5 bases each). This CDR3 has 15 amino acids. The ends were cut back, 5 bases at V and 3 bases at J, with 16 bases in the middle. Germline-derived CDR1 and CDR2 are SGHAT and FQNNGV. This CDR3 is CASSKTGTLEETQYF. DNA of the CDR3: TGTGCCAGCAGCAAGACCGGGACCCTGGAAGAGACCCAGTACTTC. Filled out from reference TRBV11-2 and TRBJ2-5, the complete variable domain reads EAGVAQSPRYKIIEKRQSVAFWCNPISGHATLYWYQQILGQGPKLLIQFQNNGVVDDSQLPKDRFSAERLKGVDSTLKIQPAKLEDSAVYLCASSKTGTLEETQYFGPGTRLLVL.

CDR3 in amino acids: CSVGLGGGREPQHF. The CDR3 DNA is TGCAGCGTTGGACTAGGGGGGGGCAGGGAGCCCCAGCATTTT. V and J are TRBV29-1 and TRBJ1-5; possible D gene TRBD1, 6 bases. The length of the CDR3 is 14 residues. V was pared by 4 bases and J by 8 bases, with 18 bases between. Looked up from germline, CDR1 is SQVTM and CDR2 is ANQGSEA.

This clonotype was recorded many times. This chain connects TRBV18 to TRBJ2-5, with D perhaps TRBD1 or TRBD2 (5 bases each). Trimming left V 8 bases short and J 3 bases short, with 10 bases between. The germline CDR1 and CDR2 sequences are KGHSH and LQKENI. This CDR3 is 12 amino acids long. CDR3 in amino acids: CASGRGEETQYF. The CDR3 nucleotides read TGTGCCAGCGGACGGGGCGAAGAGACCCAGTACTTC.

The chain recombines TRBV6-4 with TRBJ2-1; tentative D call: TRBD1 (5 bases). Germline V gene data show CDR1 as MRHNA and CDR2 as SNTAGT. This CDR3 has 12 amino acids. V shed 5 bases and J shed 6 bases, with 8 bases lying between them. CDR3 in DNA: TGTGCCAGCAGTCTACAGGCCAATGAGCAGTTCTTC. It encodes CASSLQANEQFF.

CDR3 sequence reads: CASRASGGVYEQYF. CDR3 bases: TGTGCCAGCAGGGCTAGCGGGGGGGTCTACGAGCAGTACTTC. The chain joins TRBV2 to TRBJ2-7, with 12 bases identical to TRBD2. The CDR3 consists of 14 residues. Germline CDR1 SNHLY, CDR2 FYNNEI. The ends lost 6 bases at V and 3 bases at J; junction bases unmatched: 3.

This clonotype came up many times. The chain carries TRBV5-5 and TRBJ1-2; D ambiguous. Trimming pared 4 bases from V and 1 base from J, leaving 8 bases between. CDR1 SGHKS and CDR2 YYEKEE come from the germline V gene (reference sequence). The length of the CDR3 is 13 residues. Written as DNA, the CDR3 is TGTGCCAGCAGCCCCGACATTAACTATGGCTACACCTTC. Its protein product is CASSPDINYGYTF.

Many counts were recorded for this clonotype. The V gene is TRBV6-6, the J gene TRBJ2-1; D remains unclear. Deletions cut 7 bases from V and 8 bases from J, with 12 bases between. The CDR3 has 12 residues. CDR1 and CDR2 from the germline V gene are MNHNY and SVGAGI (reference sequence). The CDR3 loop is CASTSGVDEQFF. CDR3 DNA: TGTGCCAGCACCAGTGGTGTTGATGAGCAGTTCTTC.

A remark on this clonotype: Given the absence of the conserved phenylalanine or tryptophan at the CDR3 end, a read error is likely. The CDR3 here is CASSSRSSYEQYI. Written as DNA, the CDR3 is TGTGCCAGCAGTTCACGTAGCTCCTATGAGCAGTACATC. The V and J genes are TRBV7-9 and TRBJ2-4; D is ambiguous. Germline V CDR1 and CDR2: SEHNR, FQNEAQ (reference sequence). V shed 6 bases and J shed 13 bases, with 19 bases lying between them. The CDR3 has 13 residues.

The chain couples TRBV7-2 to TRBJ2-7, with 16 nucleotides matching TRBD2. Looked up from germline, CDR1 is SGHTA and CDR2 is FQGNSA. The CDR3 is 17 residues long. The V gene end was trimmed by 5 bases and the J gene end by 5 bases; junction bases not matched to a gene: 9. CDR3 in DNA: TGTGCCAGCAGCGCAAGGGGACTAGCGGGAGGGCACGACGAGCAGTACTTC. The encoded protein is CASSARGLAGGHDEQYF.

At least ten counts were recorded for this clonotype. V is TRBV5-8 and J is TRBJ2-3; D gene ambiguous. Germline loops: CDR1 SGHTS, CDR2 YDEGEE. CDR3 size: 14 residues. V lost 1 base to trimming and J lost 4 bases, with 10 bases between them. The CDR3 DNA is TGTGCCAGCAGCTTGAATCCCGGCGCAGATACGCAGTATTTT. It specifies CASSLNPGADTQYF.

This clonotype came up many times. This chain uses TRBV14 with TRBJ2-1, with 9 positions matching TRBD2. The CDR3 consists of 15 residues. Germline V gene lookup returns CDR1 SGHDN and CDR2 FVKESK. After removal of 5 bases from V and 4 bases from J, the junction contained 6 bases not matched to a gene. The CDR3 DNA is TGTGCCAGCAGCGGAGCGGGGGGACCGTACAATGAGCAGTTCTTC. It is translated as CASSGAGGPYNEQFF.